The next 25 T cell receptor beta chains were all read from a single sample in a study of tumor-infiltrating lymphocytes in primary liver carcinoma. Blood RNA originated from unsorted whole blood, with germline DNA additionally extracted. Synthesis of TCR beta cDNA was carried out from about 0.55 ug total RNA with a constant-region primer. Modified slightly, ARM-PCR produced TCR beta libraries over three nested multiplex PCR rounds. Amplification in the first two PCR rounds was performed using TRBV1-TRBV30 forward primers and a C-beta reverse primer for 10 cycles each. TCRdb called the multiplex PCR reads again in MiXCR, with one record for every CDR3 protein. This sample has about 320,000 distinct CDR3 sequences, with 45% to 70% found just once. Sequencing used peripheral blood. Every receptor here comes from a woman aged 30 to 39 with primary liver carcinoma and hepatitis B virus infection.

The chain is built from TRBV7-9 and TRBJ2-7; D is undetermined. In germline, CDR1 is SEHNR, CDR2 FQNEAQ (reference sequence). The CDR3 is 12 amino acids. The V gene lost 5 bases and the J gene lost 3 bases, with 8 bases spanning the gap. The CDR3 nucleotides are TGTGCCAGCAGCACCGGAATCTACGAGCAGTACTTC. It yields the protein CASSTGIYEQYF.

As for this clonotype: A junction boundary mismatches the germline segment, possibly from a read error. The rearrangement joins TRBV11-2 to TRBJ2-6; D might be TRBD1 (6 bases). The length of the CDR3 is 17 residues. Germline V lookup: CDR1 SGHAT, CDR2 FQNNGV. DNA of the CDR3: TGTACCAGCAGCTCCCCTGGACAGAGGTATGGGGCCAACGTCCTGACTTTC. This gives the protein CTSSSPGQRYGANVLTF.

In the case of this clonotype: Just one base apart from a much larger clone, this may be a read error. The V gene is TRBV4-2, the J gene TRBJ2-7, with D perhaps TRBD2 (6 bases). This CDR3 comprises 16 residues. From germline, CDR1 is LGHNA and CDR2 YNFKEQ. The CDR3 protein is CANSQESGDSSYEQYF. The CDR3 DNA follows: TGTGCCAACAGCCAAGAATCGGGGGACTCTAGCTACGAGCAGTACTTC.

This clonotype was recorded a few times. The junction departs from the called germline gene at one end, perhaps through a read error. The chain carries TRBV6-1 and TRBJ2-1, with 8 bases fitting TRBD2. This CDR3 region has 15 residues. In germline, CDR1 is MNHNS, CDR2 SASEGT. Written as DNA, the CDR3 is TGTGCCTGCAGTGAGGCGGGACTAGGGTCCAATGAGCAGTTCTTC. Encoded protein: CACSEAGLGSNEQFF.

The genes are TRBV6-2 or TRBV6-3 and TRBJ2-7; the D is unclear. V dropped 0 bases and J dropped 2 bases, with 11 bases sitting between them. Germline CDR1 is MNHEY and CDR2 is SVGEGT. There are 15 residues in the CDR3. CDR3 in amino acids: CASSYSISSTYEQYF. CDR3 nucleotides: TGTGCCAGCAGTTACTCCATATCATCCACCTACGAGCAGTACTTC.

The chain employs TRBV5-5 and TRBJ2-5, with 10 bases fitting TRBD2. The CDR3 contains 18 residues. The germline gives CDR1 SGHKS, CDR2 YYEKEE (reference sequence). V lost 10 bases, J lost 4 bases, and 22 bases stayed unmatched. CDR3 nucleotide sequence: TGTGCCGGCCCCCCTAGTACTAGCGGGGCCGCCGGAACAGAGACCCAGTACTTC. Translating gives CAGPPSTSGAAGTETQYF.

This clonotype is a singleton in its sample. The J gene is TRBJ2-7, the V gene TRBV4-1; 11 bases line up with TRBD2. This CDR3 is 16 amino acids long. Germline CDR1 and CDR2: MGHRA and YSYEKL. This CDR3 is CAGSQDWTSGPYEQYF. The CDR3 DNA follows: TGCGCAGGCAGCCAAGACTGGACTAGCGGGCCCTACGAGCAGTACTTC.

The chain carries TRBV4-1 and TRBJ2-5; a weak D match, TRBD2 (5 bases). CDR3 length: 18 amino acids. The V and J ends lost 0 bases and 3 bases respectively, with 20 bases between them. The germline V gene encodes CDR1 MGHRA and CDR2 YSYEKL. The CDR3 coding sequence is TGCGCCAGCAGCCAAGAGATTAGGCCAGGAGGACTGGAAGAGACCCAGTACTTC. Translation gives CASSQEIRPGGLEETQYF.

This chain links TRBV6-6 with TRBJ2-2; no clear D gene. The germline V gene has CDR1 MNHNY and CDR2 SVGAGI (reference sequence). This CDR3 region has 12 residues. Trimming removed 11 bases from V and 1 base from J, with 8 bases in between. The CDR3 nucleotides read TGTGCCGGGTGGAGGAACACCGGGGAGCTGTTTTTT. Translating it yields CAGWRNTGELFF.

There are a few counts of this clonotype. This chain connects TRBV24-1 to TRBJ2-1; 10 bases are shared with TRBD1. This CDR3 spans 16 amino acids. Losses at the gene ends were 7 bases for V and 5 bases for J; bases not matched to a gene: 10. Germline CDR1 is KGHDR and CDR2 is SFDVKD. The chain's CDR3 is CATRTRIGTGDNEQFF. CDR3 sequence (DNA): TGTGCCACCAGAACCCGGATAGGGACAGGGGACAATGAGCAGTTCTTC.

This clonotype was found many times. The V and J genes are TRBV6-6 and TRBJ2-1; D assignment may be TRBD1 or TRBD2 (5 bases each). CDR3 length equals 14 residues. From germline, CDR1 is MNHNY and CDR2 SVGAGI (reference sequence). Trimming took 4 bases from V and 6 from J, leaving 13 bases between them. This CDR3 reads CASSSPTRGNEQFF. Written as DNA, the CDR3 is TGTGCCAGCAGTTCCCCCACTAGGGGCAATGAGCAGTTCTTC.

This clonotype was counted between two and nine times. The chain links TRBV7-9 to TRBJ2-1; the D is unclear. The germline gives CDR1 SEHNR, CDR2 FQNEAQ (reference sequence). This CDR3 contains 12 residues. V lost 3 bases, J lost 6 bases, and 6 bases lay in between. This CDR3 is CASSFSGNEQFF. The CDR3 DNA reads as TGTGCCAGCAGCTTCTCGGGCAATGAGCAGTTCTTC. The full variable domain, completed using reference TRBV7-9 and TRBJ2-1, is DTGVSQNPRHKITKRGQNVTFRCDPISEHNRLYWYRQTLGQGPEFLTYFQNEAQLEKSRLLSDRFSAERPKGSFSTLEIQRTEQGDSAMYLCASSFSGNEQFFGPGTRLTVL.

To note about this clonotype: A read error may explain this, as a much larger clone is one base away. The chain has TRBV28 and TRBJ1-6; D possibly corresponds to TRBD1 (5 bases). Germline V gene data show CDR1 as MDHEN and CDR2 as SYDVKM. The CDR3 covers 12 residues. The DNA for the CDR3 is TGTGCCAGCAACGGGGCAGATTCATCCCTCCACTTT. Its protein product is CASNGADSSLHF.

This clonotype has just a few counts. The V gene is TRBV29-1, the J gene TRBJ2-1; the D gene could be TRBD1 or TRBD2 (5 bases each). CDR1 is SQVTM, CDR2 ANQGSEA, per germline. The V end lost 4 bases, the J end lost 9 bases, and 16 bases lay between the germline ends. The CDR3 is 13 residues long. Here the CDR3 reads CSVVGDLDSEQFF. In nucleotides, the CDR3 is TGCAGCGTTGTGGGGGATCTCGACAGTGAGCAGTTCTTC.

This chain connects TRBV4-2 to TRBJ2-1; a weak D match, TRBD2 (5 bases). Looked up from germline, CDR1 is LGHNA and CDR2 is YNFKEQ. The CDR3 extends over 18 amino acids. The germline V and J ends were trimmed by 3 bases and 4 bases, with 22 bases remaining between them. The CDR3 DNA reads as TGTGCCAGCAGCCAGGAGGATAAGTGGGAGCCCCCTTACAATGAGCAGTTCTTC. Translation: CASSQEDKWEPPYNEQFF.

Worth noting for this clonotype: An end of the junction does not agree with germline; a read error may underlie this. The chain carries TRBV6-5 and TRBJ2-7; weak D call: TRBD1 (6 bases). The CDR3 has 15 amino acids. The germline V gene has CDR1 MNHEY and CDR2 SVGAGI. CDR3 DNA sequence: TGTGCCAGCAGTTACACGGACAGCAGCTCCTACGTGCAGTATTTC. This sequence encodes CASSYTDSSSYVQYF.

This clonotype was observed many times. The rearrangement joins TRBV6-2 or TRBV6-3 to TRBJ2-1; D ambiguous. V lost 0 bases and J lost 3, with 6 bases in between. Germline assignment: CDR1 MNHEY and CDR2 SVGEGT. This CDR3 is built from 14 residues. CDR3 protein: CASSYSSDYNEQFF. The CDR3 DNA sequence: TGTGCCAGCAGTTACTCGTCCGACTACAATGAGCAGTTCTTC.

The CDR3: CSARGTSDEKLFF. The CDR3 nucleotides are TGCAGCGCTAGGGGCACCTCCGACGAGAAACTGTTTTTT. The J gene is TRBJ1-4, the V gene TRBV29-1; maybe TRBD1 (5 bases). V lost 7 bases and J 11 bases, leaving 20 bases between the germline ends. CDR3 length: 13 residues. The V gene's germline CDR1 is SQVTM and CDR2 ANQGSEA.

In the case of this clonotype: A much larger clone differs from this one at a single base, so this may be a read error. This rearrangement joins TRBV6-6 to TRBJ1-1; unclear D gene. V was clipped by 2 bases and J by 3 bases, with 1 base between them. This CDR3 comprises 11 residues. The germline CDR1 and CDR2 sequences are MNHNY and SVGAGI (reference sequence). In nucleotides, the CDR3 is TGTGCCAGCAGTTACGACACTGAAGCTTTCTTT. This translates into CASSYDTEAFF.

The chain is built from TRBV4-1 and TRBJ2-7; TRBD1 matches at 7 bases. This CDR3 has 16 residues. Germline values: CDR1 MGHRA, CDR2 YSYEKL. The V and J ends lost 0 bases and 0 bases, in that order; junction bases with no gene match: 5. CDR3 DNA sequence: TGCGCCAGCAGCCAAGAGATAGGGGGCAGCTCCTACGAGCAGTACTTC. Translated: CASSQEIGGSSYEQYF.

The chain's CDR3 is CSAIPSGQSGYGYTF. In DNA form, the CDR3 reads TGCAGTGCTATCCCATCAGGACAGTCCGGCTATGGCTACACCTTC. The chain carries TRBV20-1 and TRBJ1-2, with D tentatively TRBD1 (6 bases). The CDR3 has 15 amino acids. Per the germline V gene, CDR1 is DFQATT and CDR2 is SNEGSKA (reference sequence). Trimming left V 4 bases short and J 4 bases short, with 19 bases between.

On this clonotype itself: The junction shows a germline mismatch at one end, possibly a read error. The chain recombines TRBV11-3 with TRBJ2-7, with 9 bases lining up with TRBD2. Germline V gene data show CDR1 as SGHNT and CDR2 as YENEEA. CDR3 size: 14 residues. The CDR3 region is CASSTISGSYEQHF. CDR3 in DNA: TGTGCCAGCAGCACGATTAGCGGGAGCTACGAGCAGCACTTC.

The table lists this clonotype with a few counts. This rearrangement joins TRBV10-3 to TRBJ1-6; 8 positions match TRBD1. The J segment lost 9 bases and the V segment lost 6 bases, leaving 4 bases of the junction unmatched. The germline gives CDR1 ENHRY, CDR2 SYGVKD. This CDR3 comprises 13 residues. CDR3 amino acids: CAIRTGVVSPLHF. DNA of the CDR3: TGTGCCATCAGGACAGGGGTCGTTTCACCCCTCCACTTT.

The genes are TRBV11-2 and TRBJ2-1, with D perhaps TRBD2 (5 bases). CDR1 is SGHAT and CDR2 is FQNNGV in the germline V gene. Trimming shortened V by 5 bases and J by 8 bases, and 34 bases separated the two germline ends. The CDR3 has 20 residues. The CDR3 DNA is TGTGCCAGCAGCCCCCTTCGAGGCGCGCGATATAGCGCTGGGCTTTATGAGCAGTTCTTC. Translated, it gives CASSPLRGARYSAGLYEQFF.

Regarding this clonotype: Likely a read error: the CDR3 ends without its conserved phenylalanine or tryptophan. This CDR3 reads CASSQGTANYGYTI. The CDR3 nucleotides read TGCGCCAGCAGCCAGGGGACAGCGAACTATGGCTACACCATC. This sequence joins TRBV4-3 and TRBJ1-2, with 7 positions matching TRBD1. Germline V gives CDR1 LGHNA, CDR2 YSLEER. V dropped 3 bases and J dropped 2; count of bases not matched to a gene: 3. This CDR3 spans 14 amino acids.